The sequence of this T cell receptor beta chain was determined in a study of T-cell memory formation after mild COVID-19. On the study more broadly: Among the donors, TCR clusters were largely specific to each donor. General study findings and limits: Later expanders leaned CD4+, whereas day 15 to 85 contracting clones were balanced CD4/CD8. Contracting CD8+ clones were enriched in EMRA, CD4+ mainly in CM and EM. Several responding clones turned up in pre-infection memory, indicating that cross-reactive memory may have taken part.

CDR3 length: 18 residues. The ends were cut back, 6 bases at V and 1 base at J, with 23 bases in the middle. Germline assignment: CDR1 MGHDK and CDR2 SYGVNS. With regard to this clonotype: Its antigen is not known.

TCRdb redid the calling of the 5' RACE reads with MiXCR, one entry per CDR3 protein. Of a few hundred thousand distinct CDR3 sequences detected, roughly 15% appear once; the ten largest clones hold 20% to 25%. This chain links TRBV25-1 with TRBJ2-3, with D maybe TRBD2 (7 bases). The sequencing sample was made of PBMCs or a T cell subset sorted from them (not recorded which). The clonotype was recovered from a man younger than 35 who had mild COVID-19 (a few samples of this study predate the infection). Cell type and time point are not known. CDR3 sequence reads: CASRNGGKAGPGTDTQYF. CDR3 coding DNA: TGTGCCAGCAGGAATGGGGGCAAAGCGGGGCCCGGCACAGATACGCAGTATTTT.